This T cell receptor (beta chain) was observed in a study of cytomegalovirus exposure and HLA in healthy donors. Primers: 60 Vbeta forward and 13 Jbeta reverse. Only in-frame clones appear in the TCRdb table, and some are missing; sequencing was by immunoSEQ multiplex PCR. The sample shows roughly 190,000 clones, over 70% of them seen only once. The study sampled nominally healthy donors, though unrecorded immune exposures were likely. V dropped 6 bases and J dropped 6; count of bases not matched to a gene: 3. This CDR3 has 12 residues. Germline V lookup: CDR1 LNHDA, CDR2 SQIVND (reference sequence). This sequence joins TRBV19 and TRBJ2-3; the match to TRBD2 covers 7 bases. Sequenced: PBMCs. The clonotype was recovered from a woman aged 30 to 39 in good health and CMV-seropositive. Here the CDR3 reads CASSPGGDTQYF. The CDR3 DNA follows: TGTGCCAGTAGCCCCGGGGGGGATACGCAGTATTTT. The variable domain in full, with the rest retrieved from reference TRBV19 and TRBJ2-3, is DGGITQSPKYLFRKEGQNVTLSCEQNLNHDAMYWYRQDPGQGLRLIYYSQIVNDFQKGDIAEGYSVSREKKESFPLTVTSAQKNPTAFYLCASSPGGDTQYFGPGTRLTVL.